This T cell receptor beta chain emerged from a study of graft-versus-host responses after intestinal transplantation (dated by TCRdb to the early 2020s). Notes on the research overall: Multivisceral, liver-intestinal, or isolated intestinal transplants were received by the recipients. Donor T cell macrochimerism was defined as a peak of at least 4% donor T cells among recipient peripheral blood mononuclear cells. Alloreactive clones were identified by sequencing pre-transplant mixed lymphocyte reaction products and comparing these products with unstimulated pre-transplant donor and recipient T cells. Instead of going to the commercial service, samples from a few later patients were sequenced in-house on an Illumina MiSeq and processed with MiXCR. Anti-thymocyte globulin induction was given to all recipients, followed by maintenance tacrolimus and steroids for 3 to 4 years. A cohort of under 30 intestinal transplant recipients, including one retransplant, was enrolled, and 3 patients lacking pretransplant specimens were excluded. After intestinal transplantation, graft-versus-host and host-versus-graft alloreactive T cell clones in the graft, circulation and bone marrow were tracked using bulk TCR-beta CDR3 sequencing. Study-wide conclusions, independent of this receptor: The relatively low number and heterogeneity of intestinal transplant patients limited the conclusions. Peak levels of circulating GvH clones were associated with declines in HvG clones early after transplant. GvH clones were detected in recipient bone marrow, and some of these GvH clones were observed earlier in ileal mucosa or blood, consistent with an intestinal mucosal origin. Patients with donor T cell macrochimerism had high GvH to HvG T cell clonal ratios in their allografts.

What this sample's time point label stands for: cells obtained before transplantation from donor or recipient. CD3+CD4+ and CD3+CD8+ populations were FACS-sorted from unstimulated pre-transplant donor and recipient cells taken from spleen or lymph nodes. This clone was detected only a few times. Its recognized antigen is unknown. The sample holds no much larger clone one base away, and base qualities are not on file. The CDR3 sequence holds 11 residues, the cysteine and phenylalanine included. The kept DNA is CDR3 alone, 33 bases in frame from the first base. Per the germline V gene (reference sequence), MNHNY is the CDR1 and SVGAGI is the CDR2. A distance of 12 bases separates the germline ends of V and J, which lose 10 bases and 6 bases respectively. Library generation was performed with the immunoSEQ multiplex PCR assay. For most patients, genomic DNA was isolated with the Qiagen DNeasy Blood and Tissue Kit and shipped frozen to Adaptive Biotechnologies for TCR sequencing. High-throughput TCR-beta CDR3 sequencing of genomic DNA from most patients was performed by Adaptive Biotechnologies. In the authors' own workflow: TCR sequencing data were retrieved from Adaptive's ImmunoSEQ software for 15 to 20 patients, whereas a few other patients were processed with MiXCR and VDJtools. To correct CD4 versus CD8 sorting errors, any sequence found in both subsets at a frequency ratio below 5:1 was removed. Because the origin of CDR3 nucleotide sequences shared between donor and recipient could not be assigned, those sequences were removed. At least 2-fold expansion over unstimulated cells and a minimum CFSE-low frequency of 0.002% (template counts) or 0.001% (read counts) were required for clones to be classified as alloreactive. Mappable clones were those detected in sequenced pre-transplant spleen, lymph node, or MLR CFSE-low populations of the donor or recipient. Cumulative frequency of alloreactive clones was calculated as a percentage of all sequences weighted by copy number. TCRdb carries this immuneACCESS record with in-frame sequences only. Its versions omit some clonotypes, under half of them owing to an unresolved V gene in the studies checked, with the rest unexplained. That table supplies the V and J calls and clone size; D and trimming were determined from the DNA. In all, the sample holds about 88,000 clones, and about 90% of those were seen once. 0.11% of the sample is taken by the ten largest.

The sequence was obtained from a human donor who received an intestinal transplant. The V gene is TRBV6-6 and the J gene is TRBJ1-1; 5 matching bases give a weak D call of TRBD1. The sequencing used unstimulated CD4+ T cells sorted from spleen or lymph node cells, collected before intestinal transplant. The DNA reads TGTGCCATAGGGGCGTTCGCTGAAGCTTTCTTT. Translated, this is CAIGAFAEAFF.